This passage covers 21 T cell receptor beta chains from one sample sequenced in a study of long-term antiretroviral therapy in people with HIV. Running of the v3.0 immunoSEQ assay took place at survey level. Sequencing used immunoSEQ multiplex PCR; TCRdb keeps in-frame clones, though not all of them. The sample lists 20,000 or so clones; 81% were seen once. Material: unsorted PBMCs, obtained 0.1 years before starting antiretroviral therapy. The receptors shown here come from a man in his forties with HIV.

The V call is TRBV28, the J call TRBJ2-3, with a tentative D call TRBD1 (6 bases). V lost 6 bases to trimming and J lost 5 bases, with 9 bases between them. There are 12 residues in the CDR3. Germline V gene sequence: CDR1 MDHEN, CDR2 SYDVKM. As DNA, the CDR3 is TGTGCCAGCAGATCAGGGGTAGATACGCAGTATTTT. This sequence encodes CASRSGVDTQYF.

This chain links TRBV30 with TRBJ1-5, with D possibly matching TRBD1 (6 bases). The length of the CDR3 is 14 residues. Germline values: CDR1 GTSNPN, CDR2 SVGIG (reference sequence). V shed 1 base and J shed 2 bases, with 9 bases lying between them. CDR3 coding DNA: TGTGCCTGGAGTGAGGACAGCTGCAATCAGCCCCAGCATTTT. Translating it yields CAWSEDSCNQPQHF.

The chain has TRBV28 and TRBJ2-7; D may be TRBD2 (6 bases). CDR1 and CDR2 (germline): MDHEN, SYDVKM. This CDR3 comprises 15 residues. Trimming pared 6 bases from V and 6 bases from J, leaving 21 bases between. The CDR3: CASSPAGTSAGEQYF. The CDR3 bases are TGTGCCAGCAGCCCCGCCGGGACTTCAGCAGGCGAGCAGTACTTC.

This chain links TRBV7-2 with TRBJ2-2, with a weak D call TRBD2 (7 bases). V lost 6 bases and J 3 bases, leaving 11 bases between the germline ends. This CDR3 comprises 14 residues. Germline V gene sequence: CDR1 SGHTA, CDR2 FQGNSA. The CDR3 sequence: CASRRGGDTGELFF. CDR3 bases: TGTGCCAGCAGGAGGGGGGGGGACACCGGGGAGCTGTTTTTT.

This clone is classed as medium-sized (0.01 to 0.1%). The limits of the CDR3 on the DNA are not certain, so only TCRdb's listed CDR3 is given. The chain links TRBV29-1 to TRBJ1-1. The CDR3 spans 10 amino acids, including both terminal residues. CDR1 SQVTM and CDR2 ANQGSEA come from the germline V gene. The CDR3 protein is CSVGDGTSFF.

The chain links TRBV28 to TRBJ1-5; D remains ambiguous. Trimming removed 7 bases from V and 7 bases from J, with 11 bases in between. The CDR3 is 12 amino acids. CDR1 is MDHEN and CDR2 is SYDVKM in the germline V gene. The CDR3 DNA is TGTGCCAGCACCCTTTACCAGCAGCCCCAGCATTTT. The encoded protein is CASTLYQQPQHF.

The V gene is TRBV4-3, the J gene TRBJ2-3, with D possibly being TRBD1 (5 bases). The CDR3 has 15 amino acids. The germline V gene has CDR1 LGHNA and CDR2 YSLEER. The V end lost 5 bases, the J end lost 0 bases, and 12 bases lay between the germline ends. Here the CDR3 reads CASSARDLSTDTQYF. In DNA, the CDR3 is TGCGCCAGCAGCGCCAGGGATTTGAGCACAGATACGCAGTATTTT.

V and J are TRBV6-1 and TRBJ2-2, with 7 bases matching TRBD2. Germline V gene lookup returns CDR1 MNHNS and CDR2 SASEGT. The V gene end was trimmed by 7 bases and the J gene end by 4 bases; junction bases not matched to a gene: 12. CDR3 length: 16 residues. CDR3 sequence: CASNEGTILGTGELFF. CDR3 nucleotide sequence: TGTGCCAGCAATGAGGGGACTATACTGGGCACCGGGGAGCTGTTTTTT.

J is TRBJ2-7 and V is TRBV5-1; D possibly corresponds to TRBD2 (7 bases). V dropped 1 base and J dropped 3 bases, with 11 bases sitting between them. The CDR3 is made up of 14 amino acids. Per germline, CDR1 SGHRS and CDR2 YFSETQ. This chain's CDR3 is CASSLRGAFYEQYF. The DNA of the CDR3 is TGCGCCAGCAGCTTGCGGGGGGCCTTCTACGAGCAGTACTTC. Combining the CDR3 with reference TRBV5-1 and TRBJ2-7 gives the whole variable domain KAGVTQTPRYLIKTRGQQVTLSCSPISGHRSVSWYQQTPGQGLQFLFEYFSETQRNKGNFPGRFSGRQFSNSRSEMNVSTLELGDSALYLCASSLRGAFYEQYFGPGTRLTVT.

The chain uses TRBV7-2 and TRBJ2-1; D is unclear. Germline V gives CDR1 SGHTA, CDR2 FQGNSA. This CDR3 is built from 15 residues. Trimming removed 4 bases from V and 0 bases from J, with 10 bases in between. CDR3 protein: CASSSRRSSYNEQFF. CDR3 nucleotide sequence: TGTGCCAGCAGCTCCCGCCGGAGCTCCTACAATGAGCAGTTCTTC.

V gene TRBV4-3 combines with J gene TRBJ2-1; perhaps TRBD2 as D (5 bases). This CDR3 contains 14 residues. The V gene's germline CDR1 is LGHNA and CDR2 YSLEER. V gave up 0 bases and J gave up 8 bases, with 11 bases separating them. CDR3 sequence: CASSQEAAGDEQFF. DNA for the CDR3: TGCGCCAGCAGCCAAGAGGCCGCCGGGGATGAGCAGTTCTTC.

This chain links TRBV6-6 with TRBJ2-7; 7 bases fit TRBD2. Germline assignment: CDR1 MNHNY and CDR2 SVGAGI (reference sequence). The CDR3 length is 16 residues. V trimming: 0 bases; J trimming: 0 bases; junction bases outside the gene matches: 5. This chain's CDR3 is CASSYSASGSSYEQYF. DNA for the CDR3: TGTGCCAGCAGTTACTCCGCTAGCGGTAGCTCCTACGAGCAGTACTTC.

The chain recombines TRBV28 with TRBJ1-5; TRBD1 aligns across 8 bases. After removal of 6 bases from V and 9 bases from J, the junction contained 7 bases not matched to a gene. From germline, CDR1 is MDHEN and CDR2 SYDVKM. This CDR3 has 13 amino acids. The CDR3 region is CASRPQGVRPQHF. In nucleotides, the CDR3 is TGTGCCAGCAGGCCACAGGGGGTCCGGCCCCAGCATTTT.

This chain links TRBV4-3 with TRBJ2-1, with unresolved D. V lost 0 bases and J lost 4, with 4 bases in between. The CDR3 has 13 amino acids. Germline assignment: CDR1 LGHNA and CDR2 YSLEER. Here the CDR3 reads CASSQDNYNEQFF. DNA for the CDR3: TGCGCCAGCAGCCAAGATAATTACAATGAGCAGTTCTTC.

This sequence joins TRBV7-8 and TRBJ1-5; tentative D call: TRBD1 (5 bases). The ends were cut back, 3 bases at V and 6 bases at J, with 9 bases in the middle. Per germline, CDR1 SGHVS and CDR2 FQNEAQ. This CDR3 comprises 13 residues. Written as DNA, the CDR3 is TGTGCCAGCAGCTTTACGGGGGTTCAGCCCCAGCATTTT. Protein: CASSFTGVQPQHF.

This clone counts as medium-sized. The chain is built from TRBV9 and TRBJ1-2, with 7 bases aligning to TRBD1. The V and J ends lost 4 bases and 8 bases, in that order; junction bases with no gene match: 2. The germline V gene has CDR1 SGDLS and CDR2 YYNGEE. The CDR3 covers 11 residues. This CDR3 is CASSLRGGYTF. As DNA, the CDR3 is TGTGCCAGCAGCCTCAGGGGGGGCTACACCTTC.

This clone has just a few counts. CDR3 nucleotide sequence: TGTGCCAGCAGTGTTGGGGGGTACGCGAACACCGGGGAGCTGTTTTTT. Amino acids: CASSVGGYANTGELFF. This chain connects TRBV6-1 to TRBJ2-2, with D possibly matching TRBD2 (6 bases). This CDR3 has 16 residues. V was pared by 4 bases and J by 0 bases, with 12 bases between. Germline V CDR1 and CDR2: MNHNS, SASEGT.

The chain links TRBV2 to TRBJ1-1; D unclear. Trimming removed 8 bases at V and 2 bases at J, with 12 bases between. Germline CDR1 is SNHLY and CDR2 is FYNNEI. The CDR3 has 13 amino acids. CDR3 nucleotide sequence: TGTGCCAGCGGGGAACACCCAAACACTGAAGCTTTCTTT. It encodes CASGEHPNTEAFF.

The chain has TRBV6-1 and TRBJ1-1; no clear D gene. Trimming removed 6 bases at V and 6 bases at J, with 14 bases between. The CDR3 spans 13 residues. Germline V gene lookup returns CDR1 MNHNS and CDR2 SASEGT. CDR3 sequence (DNA): TGTGCCAGCAGCTCCGGCGGCCCCCCTGAAGCTTTCTTT. The encoded protein is CASSSGGPPEAFF.

The chain couples TRBV7-9 to TRBJ2-1; 8 bases are shared with TRBD2. CDR1 SEHNR and CDR2 FQNEAQ come from the germline V gene (reference sequence). The CDR3 is made up of 13 amino acids. With V trimmed by 1 base and J by 14 bases, 7 bases remained unmatched. The CDR3 sequence is CASSLGLAGPEFF. In nucleotides, the CDR3 is TGTGCCAGCAGCTTAGGGCTAGCGGGCCCGGAGTTCTTC.

The chain uses TRBV4-2 and TRBJ2-1; D tentatively reads TRBD1 or TRBD2 (5 bases each). Trimming stripped 0 bases from V and 0 bases from J, with 15 bases between. Germline loops: CDR1 LGHNA, CDR2 YNFKEQ. This CDR3 is built from 18 residues. As DNA, the CDR3 is TGTGCCAGCAGCCAAGATCGGGGACGCTCGAGCTCCTACAATGAGCAGTTCTTC. Translation gives CASSQDRGRSSSYNEQFF.